This TCR beta chain was profiled in a study of spatial heterogeneity in lung cancer. Study observations and caveats: Blood showed ubiquitous tumor TCRs more often at resection than at routine follow-up.

TCRdb independently ran MiXCR on the 5' RACE reads; one entry per CDR3 protein. The sample yields roughly 40,000 distinct CDR3 sequences, approximately 6.5% seen once. This clonotype occurred many times. Its antigen is not identified. The time point here: sample taken at primary tumor resection. The authors sequenced whole RNA from tumor, nontumor lung or frozen PBMC without sorting. Germline loops: CDR1 SGHTS, CDR2 YDEGEE. Between the trimmed V and J ends, which lost 3 bases and 3 bases, there was a span of 7 bases. CDR3 length: 13 residues. The receptor's source is a female donor with early-stage non-small cell lung cancer. Sequenced material: PBMCs, taken at surgery. J is TRBJ1-5 and V is TRBV5-8, with D possibly TRBD1 on 6 matching bases. The CDR3 is CASSWGHNQPQHF. In nucleotides, the CDR3 is TGTGCCAGCAGCTGGGGGCACAATCAGCCCCAGCATTTT.